This TCR beta chain stems from a study of blood T cell repertoires in COVID-19 (dated by TCRdb to about 2020). Regarding the research as a whole: The collaborator samples originated in the United States, Italy and Spain and spanned the acute and convalescent phases of COVID-19. The prospective study material was composed of cDNA or gDNA derived from T cells, B-cell-depleted T cells, or PBMCs. Deeply sampled blood TCRbeta repertoires from subjects exposed to, actively infected with, or recovered from COVID-19 were included in the dataset. A freely available public database, intended as a resource for researchers studying the immune response to SARS-CoV-2, is where the repertoires were released. Samples came from the ongoing ImmuneRACE study (first 160 participants) plus 1,254 subjects from 6 global collaborators. Sample metadata almost always included a de-identified subject ID, COVID-19 status, age in years and sex. Where available, HLA class I and class II types were taken from metadata supplied by the sample provider and were not determined by assay-based typing.

Per the germline V gene (reference sequence), SEHNR is the CDR1 and FQNEAQ is the CDR2. Counted from cysteine to phenylalanine, this CDR3 has 15 amino acids. The DNA shown is the 45-base CDR3, in frame from base 1. Compared with germline, V lacks 8 bases and J lacks 3 bases; bases without a gene match: 10. Findings and caveats that apply to the study as a whole: Clinical and demographic metadata were provided uncurated, with the amount varying by source and participant.

As to this clone: Its specific antigen is unknown. No qualities accompany the bases; no much larger clone lies one base away.

The immunoSEQ Assay, a bias-controlled multiplex PCR, was used to amplify TCRbeta CDR3 regions from genomic DNA. Per the authors' processing: Nucleated cell counts per sample were estimated from amplification of reference gene primers within the assay. To quantify the absolute abundance of each unique TCRbeta CDR3 rearrangement, sequence reads were collapsed and filtered. For each sample, productive Simpson clonality was calculated as the square root of Simpson's diversity index across productive rearrangements. Drawn from immuneACCESS, this table holds only the in-frame rearrangements with V and J called that TCRdb kept. Clones are partly lost; checked studies trace under half to an unresolved V gene and leave the rest unexplained. From that table come the V and J calls and clone size; the DNA was used to work out D and trimming. This sample gives around 300,000 clones in total; about 85% of them show up just once. The ten largest account for about 14% of the sample.

The collaborating institutions used their own protocols to collect whole blood in K2EDTA tubes. For TCRbeta analysis, collaborators shipped samples as frozen whole blood, isolated PBMCs, or DNA extracted from either of those sample types. The V and J segments used are TRBV7-9 and TRBJ1-3; TRBD1 fits 7 bases in the junction. The TCR originated in a human donor in a cohort sampled during active COVID-19. The material sequenced was peripheral blood. The nucleotides read TGTGCCAGCGAGCCGGGACAGTGGAATGGAAACACCATATATTTT. This is translated as CASEPGQWNGNTIYF.